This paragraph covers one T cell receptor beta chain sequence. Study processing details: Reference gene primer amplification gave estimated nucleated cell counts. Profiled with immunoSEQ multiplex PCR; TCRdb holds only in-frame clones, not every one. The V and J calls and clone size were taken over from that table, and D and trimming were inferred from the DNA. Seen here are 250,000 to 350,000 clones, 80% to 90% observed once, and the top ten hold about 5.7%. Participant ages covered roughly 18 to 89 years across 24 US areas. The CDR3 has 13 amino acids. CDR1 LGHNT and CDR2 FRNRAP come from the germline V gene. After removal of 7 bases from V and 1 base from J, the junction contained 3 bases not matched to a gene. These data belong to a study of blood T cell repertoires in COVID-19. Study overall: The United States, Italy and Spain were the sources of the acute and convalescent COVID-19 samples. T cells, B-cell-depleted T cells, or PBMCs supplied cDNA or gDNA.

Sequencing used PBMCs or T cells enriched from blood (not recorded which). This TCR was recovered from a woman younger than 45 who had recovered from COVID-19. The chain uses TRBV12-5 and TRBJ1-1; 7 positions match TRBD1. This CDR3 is CASVGDRNTEAFF. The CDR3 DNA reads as TGTGCTAGTGTGGGGGACAGGAACACTGAAGCTTTCTTT.